The clone carrying this TCR beta chain has more than one count but fewer than ten. The antigen remains unidentified. The sample comes from a study of identical twins. The V gene lost 7 bases and the J gene lost 2 bases, with 17 bases spanning the gap. CDR3 length equals 15 residues. Germline loops: CDR1 SEHNR, CDR2 FQNEAQ (reference sequence). TCRdb independently ran MiXCR on the 5' RACE reads; one entry per CDR3 protein. The data show 420,000 or so distinct CDR3 sequences, less than 20% seen once. Findings and caveats of the study: In beta out-of-frame sequences, the excess sharing between twins was weaker.

This clonotype was sampled from a man aged 45 to 65 in good health. The sample consisted of naive T cells sorted from blood. The chain recombines TRBV7-9 with TRBJ2-5, with D possibly being TRBD1 or TRBD2 (5 bases each). The CDR3 DNA is TGTGCCAGCAATGATCCGGGACGCTTACAAGAGACCCAGTACTTC. Translating gives CASNDPGRLQETQYF. Combining the CDR3 with reference TRBV7-9 and TRBJ2-5 gives the whole variable domain DTGVSQNPRHKITKRGQNVTFRCDPISEHNRLYWYRQTLGQGPEFLTYFQNEAQLEKSRLLSDRFSAERPKGSFSTLEIQRTEQGDSAMYLCASNDPGRLQETQYFGPGTRLLVL.